What follows is one TCR beta chain and its context. This clonotype was observed a few times. The clone's antigen remains unknown. The record has no base qualities; no much larger clone is one base away. The treatment or condition label, read with the paper, signifies: in vitro stimulation with specific CMV peptide epitopes to enrich CMV-specific T cells. These reads were obtained on an Illumina HiSeq 1500. Through fastp at Q25 and MiXCR, TCRdb rebuilt clones from the public reads, retaining in-frame beta chains. All rows with the same CDR3 protein become a single entry with the most common DNA and genes. The sample has 800,000 to 950,000 distinct CDR3 sequences on record, less than 35% of them singletons. The ten largest make up over 10% of the sample. The CDR3 runs 17 amino acids, cysteine and phenylalanine included. The DNA shown is the 51-base CDR3, in frame from base 1. After removal of 5 bases from V and 6 bases from J, the junction retains 17 bases not matched to a gene. CDR1 and CDR2, looked up from the germline V gene, are MNHEY and SVGAGI.

The entry originates in a study of T cell repertoires in cytomegalovirus infection (dated by TCRdb to the late 2010s). For context, the study as a whole: Peptide stimulations targeted recently identified HLA-C-restricted CMV epitopes, whose presentation resists viral immunomodulation, together with well-studied HLA-B-restricted epitopes. Donor HLA type was relevant to the analysis, because carriage of CMV infection together with the matching HLA type was indicated by public TCR beta signatures. On the study overall, not on this receptor specifically: Carriers of CMV infection plus the relevant HLA type were discriminated by the cumulative frequency of public TCR beta family members in the study cohort and in an independent 352-donor cohort. The ex vivo response was dominated by HLA-C-restricted CMV-specific TCR beta clonotypes, which also provided the single most frequent clonotype in two of eight donors.

The receptor comes from a human donor in good health (CMV status not recorded). Some clones in this sample may be carry-over from other donors' samples. Sequencing was performed on cultured CD8+ T cells from PBMCs, taken from culture after CMV antigen stimulation. The chain is assembled from TRBV6-5 and TRBJ2-3; the central 7 bases match TRBD2. DNA sequence: TGTGCCAGCAGTCCGTGGTGGATCCCTAGGGAGGGGGATACGCAGTATTTT. It encodes CASSPWWIPREGDTQYF.